The present entry profiles one T cell receptor (beta chain) with its context. Source study methods: Using reference gene primer amplification, nucleated cell counts were estimated. Profiling relied on immunoSEQ multiplex PCR, and the TCRdb table lists in-frame clones only, not all of them. Clone size and V and J calls were adopted from that table, with D and trimming inferred from the DNA. The sample lists around 37,000 clones; 70% to 90% were seen once. The record originates from a study of blood T cell repertoires in COVID-19. For the study at large: The study drew acute and convalescent COVID-19 samples from the United States, Italy and Spain. Sample material is recorded as cDNA or gDNA derived from T cells, B-cell-depleted T cells, or PBMCs.

V lost 0 bases and J lost 2, with 8 bases in between. The CDR3 sequence is 15 residues long. Germline CDR1 and CDR2: SGHVS and FNYEAQ. Sequencing was performed on peripheral blood. The TCR originated in a human donor in a cohort sampled during active COVID-19. This chain joins TRBV7-6 and TRBJ2-1; the D gene is possibly TRBD2 (7 bases). The CDR3 loop reads CASSLAGGPYNEQFF. The CDR3 DNA follows: TGTGCCAGCAGCTTAGCGGGGGGGCCCTACAATGAGCAGTTCTTC.